Below, 8 T cell receptor beta chains from the same sample are listed, as sequenced in a study of blood T cell repertoires in COVID-19. Repertoires were generated with immunoSEQ multiplex PCR, while TCRdb's copy carries only in-frame clones and drops some. This sample has about 69,000 clones, with 85% to 90% found just once. The sample consisted of peripheral blood. These receptors all come from a man between 45 and 60 years old with acute or convalescent COVID-19.

The CDR3 DNA sequence: TGTGCCAGCAGTTACTCCACTTACTCCTACGAGCAGTACTTC. Its translation: CASSYSTYSYEQYF. The chain is built from TRBV6-6 and TRBJ2-7; no clear D gene. Germline-derived CDR1 and CDR2 are MNHNY and SVGAGI (reference sequence). The V and J ends lost 0 bases and 0 bases respectively, with 6 bases between them. CDR3 length: 14 residues.

V usage is TRBV1 and J usage is TRBJ2-1; TRBD1 reflects the table's D call only, with no check against the DNA. TRBV1 constitutes a pseudogene. The CDR3 extends over 12 amino acids. CDR3 coding DNA: TGCACCAGGATCAGGGGTCTACTTGAGCAGTTCTTC. Encoded protein: CTRIRGLLEQFF.

This chain connects TRBV11-2 to TRBJ2-7; 11 nucleotides match TRBD2. V gave up 4 bases and J gave up 3 bases; unmatched junction bases: 5. Germline lookup yields CDR1 SGHAT and CDR2 FQNNGV. There are 15 residues in the CDR3. CDR3 amino acids: CASSSLAGEYYEQYF. DNA of the CDR3: TGTGCCAGCAGCTCACTAGCGGGGGAATACTACGAGCAGTACTTC. Full variable domain (outside the CDR3, taken from reference TRBV11-2 and TRBJ2-7): EAGVAQSPRYKIIEKRQSVAFWCNPISGHATLYWYQQILGQGPKLLIQFQNNGVVDDSQLPKDRFSAERLKGVDSTLKIQPAKLEDSAVYLCASSSLAGEYYEQYFGPGTRLTVT.

The J gene is TRBJ2-5, the V gene TRBV6-5; 9 nucleotides match TRBD1. Unmatched junction bases numbered 4, after V lost 3 bases and J lost 5 bases. Germline values: CDR1 MNHEY, CDR2 SVGAGI. This CDR3 is built from 14 residues. The CDR3 coding sequence is TGTGCCAGCAGTTATGGGGACAGGGTGGAGACCCAGTACTTC. Translating it yields CASSYGDRVETQYF.

V gene TRBV3-1 (or the pseudogene TRBV3-2) combines with J gene TRBJ2-7; TRBD2 matches 8 bases. The CDR3 spans 15 residues. The trim removed 3 bases at V and 3 bases at J, leaving 7 bases unmatched. Germline assignment: CDR1 LGHDT and CDR2 YNNKEL (reference sequence). The CDR3 region is CASSHKAGAIYEQYF. The CDR3 DNA follows: TGTGCCAGCAGCCACAAAGCGGGGGCAATCTACGAGCAGTACTTC.

The chain couples TRBV28 to TRBJ2-1; 9 bases fit TRBD2. The CDR3 is made up of 16 amino acids. Germline V gene lookup returns CDR1 MDHEN and CDR2 SYDVKM. The V gene end was trimmed by 1 base and the J gene end by 8 bases; junction bases not matched to a gene: 9. In DNA form, the CDR3 reads TGTGCCAGCAGTTTATTAGGGACTAGCAATTTGGATGAGCAGTTCTTC. Amino acids: CASSLLGTSNLDEQFF.

The V gene is TRBV4-3, the J gene TRBJ2-7, with TRBD2 matching over 13 bases. Per the germline V gene, CDR1 is LGHNA and CDR2 is YSLEER. The ends lost 0 bases at V and 5 bases at J; junction bases unmatched: 1. The CDR3 totals 15 residues. CDR3 nucleotides: TGCGCCAGCAGCCAAGAACTAGCGGGAGGGAACGAGCAGTACTTC. It encodes CASSQELAGGNEQYF.

The chain links TRBV20-1 to TRBJ2-4; 11 bases align to TRBD2. This CDR3 has 16 amino acids. The V gene end was trimmed by 3 bases and the J gene end by 8 bases; junction bases not matched to a gene: 12. CDR1 and CDR2 from the germline V gene are DFQATT and SNEGSKA (reference sequence). The CDR3 loop reads CSASIPASGRRDIQYF. DNA for the CDR3: TGCAGTGCTAGTATCCCGGCTAGCGGGAGGCGGGACATTCAGTACTTC.